Each of the 14 T cell receptor beta chains below was sequenced from the same sample in a study of cytomegalovirus exposure and HLA in healthy donors. The PCR had 60 Vbeta and 13 Jbeta primers. TCRdb's table, derived via immunoSEQ multiplex PCR, lists solely in-frame clones and lacks some. The sample includes around 50,000 clones. The sequencing sample was made of PBMCs. These receptors were collected from a woman under 40 in good health and CMV-seropositive.

The chain links TRBV9 to TRBJ1-2; 10 bases are shared with TRBD1. V shed 4 bases and J 6 bases; nucleotides not matched to a gene: 6. Germline CDR1 is SGDLS and CDR2 is YYNGEE. CDR3 size: 14 residues. For the CDR3, the DNA is TGTGCCAGCAGCCGACAGGGGGCGGTTAATGGCTACACCTTC. Translating gives CASSRQGAVNGYTF. The variable domain in full, completed from reference TRBV9 and TRBJ1-2, reads DSGVTQTPKHLITATGQRVTLRCSPRSGDLSVYWYQQSLDQGLQFLIQYYNGEERAKGNILERFSAQQFPDLHSELNLSSLELGDSALYFCASSRQGAVNGYTFGSGTRLTVV.

The genes are TRBV15 and TRBJ1-1, with D possibly TRBD1 on 5 matching bases. This CDR3 is 15 amino acids long. Germline lookup yields CDR1 LNHNV and CDR2 YYDKDF (reference sequence). Deletions cut 6 bases from V and 1 base from J, with 15 bases between. The CDR3 spells CATSLEGPRNTEAFF. The CDR3 DNA reads as TGTGCCACCAGTTTGGAGGGACCTAGGAACACTGAAGCTTTCTTT.

V gene TRBV11-3 combines with J gene TRBJ2-2, with D perhaps matching TRBD1 (6 bases). The V end lost 3 bases, the J end lost 4 bases, and 9 bases lay between the germline ends. The germline gives CDR1 SGHNT, CDR2 YENEEA. The CDR3 runs to 14 residues. The DNA of the CDR3 is TGTGCCAGCAGCTTCCAGGGGAGCACCGGGGAGCTGTTTTTT. Protein sequence: CASSFQGSTGELFF.

This rearrangement joins TRBV10-1 to TRBJ2-7; 11 positions agree with TRBD2. The germline gives CDR1 WNHNN, CDR2 SYGVQD (reference sequence). Unmatched junction bases numbered 1, after V lost 3 bases and J lost 3 bases. This CDR3 is 14 amino acids long. CDR3 DNA: TGCGCCAGCAGTGATACTAGCGGGAGCTACGAGCAGTACTTC. Encoded protein: CASSDTSGSYEQYF.

This chain joins TRBV30 and TRBJ2-7; 7 bases agree with TRBD2. Unmatched junction bases numbered 7, after V lost 4 bases and J lost 7 bases. The CDR3 consists of 12 residues. Looked up from germline, CDR1 is GTSNPN and CDR2 is SVGIG (reference sequence). The CDR3 nucleotides are TGTGCCTGGATGTGGGGAGGGAGAGAGCAGTACTTC. As protein: CAWMWGGREQYF.

The chain recombines TRBV29-1 with TRBJ2-7; D possibly corresponds to TRBD1 (6 bases). Germline loops: CDR1 SQVTM, CDR2 ANQGSEA. Trimming removed 5 bases from V and 3 bases from J, with 17 bases in between. CDR3 length equals 14 residues. This CDR3 is CSVNPGGPDYEQYF. The CDR3 region has the DNA TGCAGCGTTAATCCTGGGGGCCCCGACTACGAGCAGTACTTC.

This chain uses TRBV30 with TRBJ2-1, with D unresolved. V shed 0 bases and J shed 9 bases, with 9 bases lying between them. The germline V gene has CDR1 GTSNPN and CDR2 SVGIG (reference sequence). The CDR3 totals 12 residues. The CDR3 region is CAWSVLAAEQFF. The CDR3 nucleotides read TGTGCCTGGAGTGTCCTCGCGGCTGAGCAGTTCTTC.

The chain has TRBV29-1 and TRBJ2-7, with TRBD2 matching 14 bases. Germline-derived CDR1 and CDR2 are SQVTM and ANQGSEA. There are 14 residues in the CDR3. V dropped 6 bases and J dropped 4; count of bases not matched to a gene: 5. The CDR3 sequence: CSVAGTSGSYEQYF. The CDR3, as DNA: TGCAGCGTCGCCGGGACTAGCGGGAGTTACGAGCAGTACTTC.

The V call is TRBV9, the J call TRBJ1-1; TRBD1 matches at 8 bases. CDR3 length equals 14 residues. The junction had 5 bases not matched to a gene; V was cut back by 3 bases and J by 4 bases. Per the germline V gene, CDR1 is SGDLS and CDR2 is YYNGEE. CDR3 DNA sequence: TGTGCCAGCAGCGCCACCGGACAGGGCACTGAAGCTTTCTTT. The encoded protein is CASSATGQGTEAFF.

This rearrangement joins TRBV19 to TRBJ2-7, with D possibly TRBD2 on 6 matching bases. CDR1 is LNHDA, CDR2 SQIVND, per germline (reference sequence). The V and J ends lost 5 bases and 3 bases respectively, with 14 bases between them. The CDR3 has 14 residues. The DNA of the CDR3 is TGTGCCAGTAGTGCGGGGTGGGGAGACTACGAGCAGTACTTC. Protein sequence: CASSAGWGDYEQYF.

The J gene is TRBJ1-2, the V gene TRBV19, with TRBD1 matching over 9 bases. J gave up 0 bases and V 9 bases, and 5 bases lay outside the gene matches. CDR3 size: 14 residues. CDR1 is LNHDA, CDR2 SQIVND, per germline (reference sequence). CDR3 amino acids: CASRRDRANYGYTF. DNA for the CDR3: TGTGCCAGCCGCCGGGACAGGGCTAACTATGGCTACACCTTC.

The chain is built from TRBV6-1 and TRBJ2-3, with D perhaps matching TRBD2 (5 bases). Trimming took off 4 bases at V and 5 bases at J, with 19 bases between the two ends. The CDR3 is 16 amino acids. Germline V gene sequence: CDR1 MNHNS, CDR2 SASEGT. The CDR3 DNA sequence: TGTGCCAGCAGTGCCCTTGGCGTCGGTGGGAGAGATACGCAGTATTTT. Translation: CASSALGVGGRDTQYF.

This chain connects TRBV13 to TRBJ2-4; 7 positions agree with TRBD1. CDR3 length: 13 amino acids. V trimming: 5 bases; J trimming: 5 bases; junction bases outside the gene matches: 3. Germline V gene data show CDR1 as PRHDT and CDR2 as FYEKMQ (reference sequence). CDR3 DNA: TGTGCCAGCAGCCTCGACAGGGAAAACATTCAGTACTTC. It is translated as CASSLDRENIQYF.

This chain links TRBV7-9 with TRBJ2-5; 11 positions match TRBD2. The J call could be wrong; TRBJ2-7 is a better fit for the DNA end. Per the germline V gene, CDR1 is SEHNR and CDR2 is FQNEAQ (reference sequence). The CDR3 length is 17 residues. CDR3 DNA sequence: TGTGCCAGCAGCTTCAGCGTCGGGACTAGCGGAGCCTACGAGCAGTACTTC. Amino acid sequence: CASSFSVGTSGAYEQYF.